This T cell receptor (beta chain) was captured by sequencing in a study of blood T cell repertoires in COVID-19. Clones were sequenced by immunoSEQ multiplex PCR, and TCRdb holds only the in-frame ones, with some missing. Of some 110,000 clones listed, roughly 90% were seen once; the top ten hold around 2%. The sequence came from a man aged 50 or older with COVID-19, enrolled during active disease. Sequencing was performed on peripheral blood.

The CDR3 reads CASSRSLARVTQYF. The CDR3 bases are TGTGCCAGCAGTCGCTCCCTCGCGCGTGTGACGCAGTATTTT. The J gene is TRBJ2-3, the V gene TRBV27; D call uncertain. Germline V CDR1 and CDR2: MNHEY, SMNVEV (reference sequence). V lost 5 bases and J lost 9, with 18 bases in between. The CDR3 sequence is 14 residues long.